These T cell receptor beta chains were read from a single sample in a study of blood T cell repertoires in COVID-19. Profiled with immunoSEQ multiplex PCR; TCRdb holds only in-frame clones, not every one. Among a few hundred thousand clones listed, 70% to 90% were seen once. The specimen sequenced was PBMCs or T cells enriched from blood (not recorded which). The source is a woman between 40 and 55 years old with acute COVID-19. Each CDR3 is given with its conserved first and last residue. The order of the fields is V gene, clone size, D gene, J gene, CDR3 DNA, CDR3 protein. The D gene is left open where the match is weak. Clone size, where shown, is once, few, many, or a class for clones that have expanded.

TRBV5-6	few	.	TRBJ1-5	TGTGCCAGCAGCATCGGGGGGTCGAGCAATCAGCCCCAGCATTTT	CASSIGGSSNQPQHF
TRBV5-1	.	.	TRBJ2-7	TGCGCCAGCAGCTTAGGACAGACCGGTATCTACGAGCAGTACTTC	CASSLGQTGIYEQYF
TRBV2	.	.	TRBJ1-1	TGTGCCAGCGAAAGAAATTTGGACAGTTACACTGAAGCTTTCTTT	CASERNLDSYTEAFF
TRBV7-3	.	TRBD2	TRBJ2-1	TGTGCCAGCAGCGACACTAGCGGGGGCTACAATGAGCAGTTCTTC	CASSDTSGGYNEQFF
TRBV5-4	.	TRBD2	TRBJ2-7	TGTGCCAGCAGCTTGAGCGGGAGTTCCTACGAGCAGTACTTC	CASSLSGSSYEQYF
TRBV18	.	TRBD1	TRBJ1-1	TGTGCCAGCTCACACGACAGGGGAGCTTTCTTT	CASSHDRGAFF
TRBV6-2/TRBV6-3	.	.	TRBJ1-1	TGTGCCAGCAGCGCCGCCGGGACACCTAGGCAAGCTTTCTTT	CASSAAGTPRQAFF
TRBV3-1/TRBV3-2	once	.	TRBJ1-1	TGTGCCAGCAGCCGCACCGGGGGCACTGAAGCTTTCTTT	CASSRTGGTEAFF
TRBV7-2	.	.	TRBJ1-3	TGTGCCAGCAGCTTGCCAACAGGGACTGGAAACACCATATATTTT	CASSLPTGTGNTIYF
TRBV5-4	.	TRBD2	TRBJ2-1	TGTGCCAGCAGCTTGGGGGCCGGGACTAGCGGGAATGAGCAGTTCTTC	CASSLGAGTSGNEQFF
TRBV10-3	.	.	TRBJ1-5	TGTGCCATCAGTGGTCCAGGGGATAGCAATCAGCCCCAGCATTTT	CAISGPGDSNQPQHF
TRBV14	few	.	TRBJ2-7	TGTGCCAGCAGCCAAGCCGGGGGAGTCTACGAGCAGTACTTC	CASSQAGGVYEQYF
TRBV3-1/TRBV3-2	.	TRBD1	TRBJ2-7	TGTGCCAGCAGCCAAGTGCGACGACAGGGGTTCTACGAGCAGTACTTC	CASSQVRRQGFYEQYF
TRBV28	.	TRBD1	TRBJ2-7	TGTGCCAGCAGGGACAGGCCGTACGAGCAGTACTTC	CASRDRPYEQYF
TRBV4-2	.	.	TRBJ2-7	TGTGCCAGCAGCCAGACGGGTCTATCGGCTGGCGAGCAGTACTTC	CASSQTGLSAGEQYF
TRBV25-1	.	TRBD2	TRBJ2-3	TGTGCCAGCAGCCCCACTAGCGGGAGGCTCACAGATACGCAGTATTTT	CASSPTSGRLTDTQYF
TRBV3-1/TRBV3-2	.	TRBD1	TRBJ1-6	TGTGCCAGCAGCCAAAAGTCTGGGACAGGGCATTCACCCCTCCACTTT	CASSQKSGTGHSPLHF
TRBV3-1/TRBV3-2	.	.	TRBJ1-3	TGTGCCAGCAGCCAAGATCTTCGAGGAACGGCCTACCTTGGGAACACCATATATTTT	CASSQDLRGTAYLGNTIYF
TRBV6-5	.	.	TRBJ2-7	TGTGCCAGCACAAAACTAGCTCACTACGAGCAGTACTTC	CASTKLAHYEQYF
TRBV5-1	.	.	TRBJ2-5	TGCGCCAGCAGCTTATTCGGAGAAGGGGGAGAGACCCAGTACTTC	CASSLFGEGGETQYF